The next 6 T cell receptor beta chains were all read from a single sample in a study of blood T cell repertoires in COVID-19. The protocol was immunoSEQ multiplex PCR, while the TCRdb copy is restricted to in-frame clones and leaves out a portion. The table shows about 430,000 clones, with 85% to 90% occurring only once. Sequencing input: PBMCs or T cells enriched from blood (not recorded which). These receptors came from a young woman with acute COVID-19.

As DNA, the CDR3 is TGTGCCAGCATGGAGCGGGGGTCTTACAATGAGCAGTTCTTC. This codes for CASMERGSYNEQFF. The J gene is TRBJ2-1, the V gene TRBV2; 8 nucleotides match TRBD2. CDR3 length: 14 residues. Germline CDR1 SNHLY, CDR2 FYNNEI. V trimming: 7 bases; J trimming: 4 bases; junction bases outside the gene matches: 6.

This sequence joins TRBV24-1 and TRBJ2-3; possibly TRBD2 for D (7 bases). CDR1 is KGHDR and CDR2 is SFDVKD in the germline V gene. V shed 1 base and J shed 6 bases, with 13 bases lying between them. CDR3 length: 15 amino acids. CDR3 amino acids: CATSDLRGAGDTQYF. CDR3 nucleotides: TGTGCCACCAGTGATTTACGGGGGGCGGGTGATACGCAGTATTTT.

The V call is TRBV25-1, the J call TRBJ2-2, with TRBD1 matching over 10 bases. This CDR3 is 16 amino acids long. Looked up from germline, CDR1 is MGHDK and CDR2 is SYGVNS. Trimming removed 4 bases from V and 0 bases from J; junction bases left unmatched: 2. CDR3 bases: TGTGCCAGCAGTGGGGGGACAGGGGCGAACACCGGGGAGCTGTTTTTT. Translating it yields CASSGGTGANTGELFF.

The rearrangement uses TRBV29-1 and TRBJ1-2, with 7 bases matching TRBD1. The CDR3 length is 14 residues. Germline V gene data show CDR1 as SQVTM and CDR2 as ANQGSEA. The V segment lost 7 bases and the J segment 5 bases; nucleotides outside the gene matches: 13. CDR3 DNA sequence: TGCAGCGCCCAAGGCCAACAGGGGATATATGGCTACACCTTC. Protein sequence: CSAQGQQGIYGYTF. Variable domain in full (rest from reference TRBV29-1 and TRBJ1-2): SAVISQKPSRDICQRGTSLTIQCQVDSQVTMMFWYRQQPGQSLTLIATANQGSEATYESGFVIDKFPISRPNLTFSTLTVSNMSPEDSSIYLCSAQGQQGIYGYTFGSGTRLTVV.

The chain couples TRBV7-9 to TRBJ1-2, with 12 bases identical to TRBD1. V was clipped by 5 bases and J by 5 bases; unmatched bases: 15. CDR3 length: 18 amino acids. Germline V gene lookup returns CDR1 SEHNR and CDR2 FQNEAQ (reference sequence). The CDR3 region has the DNA TGTGCCAGCAGCCCCACCGGGACAGGGGGCTTTCTTGAGTATGGCTACACCTTC. Translated: CASSPTGTGGFLEYGYTF.

J is TRBJ1-5 and V is TRBV27; 7 bases map to TRBD1. Germline trimming cut 8 bases from V and 8 bases from J; bases unmatched to any gene: 12. The CDR3 is 14 residues long. In germline, CDR1 is MNHEY, CDR2 SMNVEV (reference sequence). The CDR3 is CASAGQALGEPQHF. The CDR3 DNA reads TGTGCCAGCGCCGGACAGGCCTTAGGGGAGCCCCAGCATTTT.